This is a list of T cell receptor beta chains from one sample in a study of blood T cell repertoires in COVID-19. TCRdb's copy holds only in-frame clones and misses some; the assay was immunoSEQ multiplex PCR. The table shows under 300,000 clones, with 86% occurring only once. The source material was peripheral blood. Receptors were obtained from a man older than 75 with acute or convalescent COVID-19. CDR3s include the opening cysteine and the closing phenylalanine or tryptophan. A D gene is named only where the DNA matches it firmly. Not every row has a clone size; where given, it reads once, few, many or a size class.

.	TRBV28	few	TRBJ1-5	16	TGTGCCAGCCTACCCAGGGGATCCCCTAGCAATCAGCCCCAGCATTTT	CASLPRGSPSNQPQHF
.	TRBV18	once	TRBJ1-5	15	TGTGCCAGCTCCCCCGACAGACTTAGCAATCAGCCCCAGCATTTT	CASSPDRLSNQPQHF
.	TRBV15	.	TRBJ1-5	16	TGTGCCACCAGCAGCCCCGCGGGGGGGCCGGGTCAGCCCCAGCATTTT	CATSSPAGGPGQPQHF
.	TRBV7-8	.	TRBJ1-2	15	TGTGCCAGCAGCTTAGAGAGGGGGACTATCTATGGCTACACCTTC	CASSLERGTIYGYTF
TRBD2	TRBV5-1	.	TRBJ2-1	15	TGCGCCAGCCGACGTTTAGCGGGAGGCTACAATGAGCAGTTCTTC	CASRRLAGGYNEQFF
TRBD2	TRBV7-6	.	TRBJ2-4	16	TGTGCCAGCAGCCCCAGGACTAGCGGGACGGTAAACATTCAGTACTTC	CASSPRTSGTVNIQYF
TRBD1	TRBV19	.	TRBJ1-3	18	TGTGCCAGTAGTTCATCCGGGACAGGGTTGCTCTATGGAAACACCATATATTTT	CASSSSGTGLLYGNTIYF
TRBD1	TRBV19	.	TRBJ1-4	21	TGTGCCAGTAGCCCATCTATTTACCGGGACAGGGTGCCCGTAGCTAATGAAAAACTGTTTTTT	CASSPSIYRDRVPVANEKLFF
TRBD1	TRBV29-1	.	TRBJ2-1	14	TGCAGCGTCGGGACAGGGGGCTTCTACAATGAGCAGTTCTTC	CSVGTGGFYNEQFF
.	TRBV10-2	.	TRBJ1-2	11	TGCGCCAGCAGTGAGAGGGGGGGATACACCTTC	CASSERGGYTF
.	TRBV6-1	.	TRBJ1-5	17	TGTGCCAGCAGTGAAGCTAGGGGGATGGTGGTAAATCAGCCCCAGCATTTT	CASSEARGMVVNQPQHF
.	TRBV7-8	.	TRBJ1-2	11	TGTGCCAGCAGCCCCTTTTATGGCTACACCTTC	CASSPFYGYTF
TRBD1	TRBV5-1	.	TRBJ2-1	14	TGCGCCAGCAGCTTGGAGGACTCAAGGGACAGGGCTTTCTTC	CASSLEDSRDRAFF
.	TRBV7-9	.	TRBJ2-2	16	TGTGCCAGCAGCCCCCCGTCGGTATTGAACACCGGGGAGCTGTTTTTT	CASSPPSVLNTGELFF
.	TRBV5-4	few	TRBJ2-5	14	TGTGCCAGCAGCTTAGGACTGGGCCAAGAGACCCAGTACTTC	CASSLGLGQETQYF
.	TRBV5-1	.	TRBJ2-1	14	TGCGCCAGCAGCTCCCAGATGTCCTACAATGAGCAGTTCTTC	CASSSQMSYNEQFF
.	TRBV7-7	.	TRBJ2-1	14	TGTGCTAGCAGACGTAGCGTCCAAGACAATGAGCAGTTCTTC	CASRRSVQDNEQFF